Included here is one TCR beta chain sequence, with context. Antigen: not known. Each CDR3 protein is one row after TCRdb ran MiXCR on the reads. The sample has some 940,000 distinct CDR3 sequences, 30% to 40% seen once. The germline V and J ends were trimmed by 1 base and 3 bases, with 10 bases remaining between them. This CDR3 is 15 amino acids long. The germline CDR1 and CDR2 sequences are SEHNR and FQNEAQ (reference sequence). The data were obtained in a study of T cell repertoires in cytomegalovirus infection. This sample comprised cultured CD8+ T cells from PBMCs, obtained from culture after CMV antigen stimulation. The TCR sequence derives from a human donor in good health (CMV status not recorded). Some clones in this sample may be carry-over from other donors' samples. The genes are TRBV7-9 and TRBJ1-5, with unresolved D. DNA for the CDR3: TGTGCCAGCAGCTTAGGCCAGAGAATCAATCAGCCCCAGCATTTT. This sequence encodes CASSLGQRINQPQHF.